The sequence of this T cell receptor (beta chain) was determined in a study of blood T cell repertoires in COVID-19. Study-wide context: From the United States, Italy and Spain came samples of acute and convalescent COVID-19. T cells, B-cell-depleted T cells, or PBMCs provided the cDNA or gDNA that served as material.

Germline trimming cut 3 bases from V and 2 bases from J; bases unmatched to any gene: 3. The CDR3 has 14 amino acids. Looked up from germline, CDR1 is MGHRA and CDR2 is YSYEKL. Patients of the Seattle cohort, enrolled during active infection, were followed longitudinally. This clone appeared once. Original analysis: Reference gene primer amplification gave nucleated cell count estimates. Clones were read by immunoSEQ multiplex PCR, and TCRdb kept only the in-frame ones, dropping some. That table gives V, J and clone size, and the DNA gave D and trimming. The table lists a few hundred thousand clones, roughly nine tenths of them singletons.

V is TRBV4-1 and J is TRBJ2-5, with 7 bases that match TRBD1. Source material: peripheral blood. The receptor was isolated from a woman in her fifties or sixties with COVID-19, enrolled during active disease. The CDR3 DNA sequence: TGCGCCAGCAGCCAGACAGGGTTTCAAGAGACCCAGTACTTC. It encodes CASSQTGFQETQYF.